This TCR beta chain comes out of a study of CD8 T cells in Susac syndrome. RNA totalling about 0.5 to 1 ug underwent reverse transcription with random hexamers. The amplification used immunoSEQ multiplex PCR on TCR beta CDR3; it spanned 54 Vbeta and 13 Jbeta. TCRdb analysed the immunoSEQ multiplex PCR reads with MiXCR anew, one entry per CDR3 protein. In the table there are some 190,000 distinct CDR3 sequences, more than 90% of which are singletons. Purification of the CD8+ and CD4+ T cells relied on negative isolation, and TEMRA cells underwent FACS enrichment. Losses at the gene ends were 4 bases for V and 6 bases for J; bases not matched to a gene: 7. The CDR3 is made up of 14 amino acids.

The source of this sequence is a human donor with multiple sclerosis. The sequenced sample was CD4+ T cells from PBMCs. V and J are TRBV12-3 or TRBV12-4 and TRBJ2-7, with 9 positions matching TRBD1. The CDR3 region has the DNA TGTGCCAGCAGTTCCGGGACAGGGTCCGGCGAGCAGTACTTC. It yields the protein CASSSGTGSGEQYF.